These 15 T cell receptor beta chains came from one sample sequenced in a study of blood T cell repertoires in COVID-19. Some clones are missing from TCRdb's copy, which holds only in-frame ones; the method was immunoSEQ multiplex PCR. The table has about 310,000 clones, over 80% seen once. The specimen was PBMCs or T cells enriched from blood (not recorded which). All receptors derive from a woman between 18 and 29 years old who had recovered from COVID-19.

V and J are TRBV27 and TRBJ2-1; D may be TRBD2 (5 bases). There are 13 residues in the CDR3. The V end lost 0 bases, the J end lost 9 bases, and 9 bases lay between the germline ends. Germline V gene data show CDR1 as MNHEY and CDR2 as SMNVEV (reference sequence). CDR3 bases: TGTGCCAGCAGTTTATCAGGTGGAGGTGAGCAGTTCTTC. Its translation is CASSLSGGGEQFF.

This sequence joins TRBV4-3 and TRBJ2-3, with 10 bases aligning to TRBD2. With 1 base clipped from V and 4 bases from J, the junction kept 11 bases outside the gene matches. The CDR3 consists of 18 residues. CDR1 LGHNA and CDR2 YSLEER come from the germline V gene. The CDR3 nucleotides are TGCGCCAGCAGCCAAGGATGGGGCAGCGGGGGGGCCCCAGATACGCAGTATTTT. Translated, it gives CASSQGWGSGGAPDTQYF.

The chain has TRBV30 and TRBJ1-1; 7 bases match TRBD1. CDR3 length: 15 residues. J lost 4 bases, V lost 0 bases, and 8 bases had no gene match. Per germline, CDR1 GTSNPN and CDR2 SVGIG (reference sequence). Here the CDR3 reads CAWSVRQGVVTEAFF. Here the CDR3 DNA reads TGTGCCTGGAGTGTAAGGCAGGGGGTTGTCACTGAAGCTTTCTTT.

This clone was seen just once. The CDR3 reads CASSSTPRETQYF. The CDR3 bases are TGTGCCAGCAGTTCCACACCGAGGGAGACCCAGTACTTC. The rearrangement links TRBV28 to TRBJ2-5; D not certain. Per the germline V gene, CDR1 is MDHEN and CDR2 is SYDVKM. This CDR3 has 13 amino acids. V dropped 4 bases and J dropped 5 bases, with 11 bases sitting between them.

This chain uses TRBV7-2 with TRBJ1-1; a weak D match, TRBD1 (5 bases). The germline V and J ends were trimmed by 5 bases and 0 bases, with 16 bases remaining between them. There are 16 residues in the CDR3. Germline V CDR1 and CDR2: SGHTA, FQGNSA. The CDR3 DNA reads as TGTGCCAGCAGCCCCCTCCCAGGGTCATTGAACACTGAAGCTTTCTTT. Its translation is CASSPLPGSLNTEAFF.

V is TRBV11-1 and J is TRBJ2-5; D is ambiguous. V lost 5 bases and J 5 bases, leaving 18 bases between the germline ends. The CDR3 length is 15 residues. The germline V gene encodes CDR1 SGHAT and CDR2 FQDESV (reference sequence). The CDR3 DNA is TGTGCCAGCAGCCTCCGATACGGCAACAGTGAGACCCAGTACTTC. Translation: CASSLRYGNSETQYF. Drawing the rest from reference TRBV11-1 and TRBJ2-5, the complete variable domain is EAEVAQSPRYKITEKSQAVAFWCDPISGHATLYWYRQILGQGPELLVQFQDESVVDDSQLPKDRFSAERLKGVDSTLKIQPAELGDSAMYLCASSLRYGNSETQYFGPGTRLLVL.

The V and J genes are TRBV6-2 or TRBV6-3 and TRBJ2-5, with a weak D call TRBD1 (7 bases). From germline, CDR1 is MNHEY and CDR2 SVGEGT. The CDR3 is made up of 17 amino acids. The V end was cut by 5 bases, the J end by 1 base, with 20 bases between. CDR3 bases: TGTGCCAGCAGTAAGACAGGGCGAAGGGAGGTCCAAGAGACCCAGTACTTC. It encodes CASSKTGRREVQETQYF.

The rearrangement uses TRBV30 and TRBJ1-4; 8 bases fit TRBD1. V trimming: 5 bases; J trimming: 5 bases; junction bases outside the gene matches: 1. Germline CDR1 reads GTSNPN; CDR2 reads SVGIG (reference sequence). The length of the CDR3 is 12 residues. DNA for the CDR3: TGTGCCTGGGACAGGGGCAATGAAAAACTGTTTTTT. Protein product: CAWDRGNEKLFF.

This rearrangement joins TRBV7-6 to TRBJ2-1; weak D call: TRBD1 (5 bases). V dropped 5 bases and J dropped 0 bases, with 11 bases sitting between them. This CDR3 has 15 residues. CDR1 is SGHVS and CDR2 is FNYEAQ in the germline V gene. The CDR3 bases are TGTGCCAGCAGCCTGACAGAGAGCTCCTACAATGAGCAGTTCTTC. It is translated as CASSLTESSYNEQFF. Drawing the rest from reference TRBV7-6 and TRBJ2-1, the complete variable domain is GAGVSQSPRYKVTKRGQDVALRCDPISGHVSLYWYRQALGQGPEFLTYFNYEAQQDKSGLPNDRFSAERPEGSISTLTIQRTEQRDSAMYRCASSLTESSYNEQFFGPGTRLTVL.

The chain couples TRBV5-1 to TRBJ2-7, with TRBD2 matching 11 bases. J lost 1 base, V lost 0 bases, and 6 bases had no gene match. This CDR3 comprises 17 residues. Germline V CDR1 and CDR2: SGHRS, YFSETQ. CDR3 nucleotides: TGCGCCAGCAGCTTGGAGTCTAGCGGGAGGTGGTCCTACGAGCAGTACTTC. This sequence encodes CASSLESSGRWSYEQYF.

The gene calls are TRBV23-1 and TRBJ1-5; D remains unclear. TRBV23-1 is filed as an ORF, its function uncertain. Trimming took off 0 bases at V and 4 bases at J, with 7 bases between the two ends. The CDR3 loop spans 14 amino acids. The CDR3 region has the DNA TGCGCCAGCAGTCAATCGAGCAATAATCAGCCCCAGCATTTT. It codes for CASSQSSNNQPQHF.

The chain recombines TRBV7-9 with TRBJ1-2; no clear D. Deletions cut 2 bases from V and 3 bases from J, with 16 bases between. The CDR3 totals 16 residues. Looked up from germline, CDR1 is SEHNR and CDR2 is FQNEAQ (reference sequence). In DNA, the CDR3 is TGTGCCAGCAGCTTATGGGCTGGGAGGGAAGACTATGGCTACACCTTC. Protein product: CASSLWAGREDYGYTF. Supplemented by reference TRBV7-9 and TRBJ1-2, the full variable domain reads DTGVSQNPRHKITKRGQNVTFRCDPISEHNRLYWYRQTLGQGPEFLTYFQNEAQLEKSRLLSDRFSAERPKGSFSTLEIQRTEQGDSAMYLCASSLWAGREDYGYTFGSGTRLTVV.

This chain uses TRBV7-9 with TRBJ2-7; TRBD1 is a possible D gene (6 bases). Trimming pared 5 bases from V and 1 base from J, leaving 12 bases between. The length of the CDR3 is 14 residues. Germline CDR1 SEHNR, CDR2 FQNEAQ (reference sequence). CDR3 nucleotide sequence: TGTGCCAGCAGCCCACCAACAGGGTCCTACGAGCAGTACTTC. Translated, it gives CASSPPTGSYEQYF.

The CDR3 DNA sequence: TGTGCCAGCAGCTTAGAGAGGGTCACTGAAGCTTTCTTT. Translated, it gives CASSLERVTEAFF. The rearrangement joins TRBV7-2 to TRBJ1-1, with no clear D. Between the trimmed V and J ends, which lost 1 base and 4 bases, there was a span of 7 bases. Germline assignment: CDR1 SGHTA and CDR2 FQGNSA. CDR3 length: 13 residues.

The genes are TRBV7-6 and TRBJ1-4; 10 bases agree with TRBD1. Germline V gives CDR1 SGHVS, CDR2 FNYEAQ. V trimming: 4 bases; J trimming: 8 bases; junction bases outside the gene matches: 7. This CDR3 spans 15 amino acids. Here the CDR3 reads CASSSGQGIGEKLFF. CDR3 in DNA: TGTGCCAGCAGCTCGGGACAGGGGATAGGCGAAAAACTGTTTTTT.